One and the same sample provided the 29 T cell receptor beta chains below, sequenced in a study of blood T cell repertoires in COVID-19. TCRdb's table, derived via immunoSEQ multiplex PCR, lists solely in-frame clones and lacks some. The repertoire has 200,000 to 300,000 clones, roughly 77% of them found once; the top ten carry about 3.5%. The sample was peripheral blood. These receptors were taken from a woman aged 80 or over with acute or convalescent COVID-19.

This clone was seen only a few times. V and J are TRBV6-5 and TRBJ1-2, with TRBD1 identical over 9 bases. After removal of 5 bases from V and 3 bases from J, the junction contained 4 bases not matched to a gene. The CDR3 contains 14 residues. Germline assignment: CDR1 MNHEY and CDR2 SVGAGI. The CDR3: CASSPGQGHYGYTF. The CDR3, as DNA: TGTGCCAGCAGTCCGGGACAGGGCCACTATGGCTACACCTTC.

V usage is TRBV21-1 and J usage is TRBJ2-3; TRBD1 is taken as the D call from the table, unchecked against the DNA. TRBV21-1 is marked as a pseudogene. This CDR3 is 15 amino acids long. The DNA of the CDR3 is TGTGCCAGCAGCCACCGACAGGGCTGGTCAGATACGCAGTATTTT. Protein product: CASSHRQGWSDTQYF.

The table lists this clone with a count of one. The J gene is TRBJ1-2, the V gene TRBV3-1 (or the pseudogene TRBV3-2); D is undetermined. Per the germline V gene, CDR1 is LGHDT and CDR2 is YNNKEL (reference sequence). Trimming removed 0 bases from V and 6 bases from J, with 11 bases in between. CDR3 length: 14 residues. The CDR3 region is CASSQEVVPDGYTF. The CDR3 region has the DNA TGTGCCAGCAGCCAAGAGGTGGTTCCAGATGGCTACACCTTC.

In its sample, this clone was seen a few times. The chain couples TRBV2 to TRBJ2-3, with TRBD2 identical over 11 bases. The CDR3 runs to 15 residues. Germline V gene data show CDR1 as SNHLY and CDR2 as FYNNEI. The ends lost 11 bases at V and 2 bases at J; junction bases unmatched: 9. CDR3 sequence (DNA): TGTGCCCGCGGTGGGACTAGCGGTTCCACAGATACGCAGTATTTT. The encoded protein is CARGGTSGSTDTQYF.

The J gene is TRBJ1-3, the V gene TRBV2, with 9 bases that match TRBD1. This CDR3 is built from 15 residues. Germline CDR1 SNHLY, CDR2 FYNNEI. Trimming took 6 bases from V and 7 from J; bases not matched to a gene: 10. In DNA, the CDR3 is TGTGCCAGCAGACAGGGGGCGCGTAGCCATAACACCATATATTTT. This gives the protein CASRQGARSHNTIYF.

This clone was counted a few times. The chain links TRBV6-5 to TRBJ2-7, with a tentative D call TRBD1 (6 bases). The CDR3 is 13 amino acids. Germline values: CDR1 MNHEY, CDR2 SVGAGI. The germline V and J ends were trimmed by 7 bases and 1 base, with 11 bases remaining between them. In DNA, the CDR3 is TGTGCCAGCAACAGGGAAAGGTCCTACGAGCAGTACTTC. It specifies CASNRERSYEQYF.

The chain recombines TRBV6-6 with TRBJ2-7; 11 nucleotides line up with TRBD2. This CDR3 spans 16 amino acids. Looked up from germline, CDR1 is MNHNY and CDR2 is SVGAGI (reference sequence). J gave up 2 bases and V 4 bases, and 7 bases lay outside the gene matches. CDR3 sequence: CASSSGTSGSTYEQYF. CDR3 in DNA: TGTGCCAGCAGTTCCGGGACTAGCGGTTCTACCTACGAGCAGTACTTC.

The chain links TRBV29-1 to TRBJ1-2; D remains ambiguous. There are 14 residues in the CDR3. Deletions cut 0 bases from V and 2 bases from J, with 10 bases between. Germline lookup yields CDR1 SQVTM and CDR2 ANQGSEA. CDR3 sequence (DNA): TGCAGCGTTGAAGAGACACCCCGAAACTATGGCTACACCTTC. Encoded protein: CSVEETPRNYGYTF.

This clone was seen a few times. The chain uses TRBV19 and TRBJ1-2; a weak D match, TRBD1 (5 bases). Germline CDR1 and CDR2: LNHDA and SQIVND (reference sequence). The V end was cut by 7 bases, the J end by 2 bases, with 11 bases between. This CDR3 has 13 residues. This chain's CDR3 is CASTPRGNYGYTF. In nucleotides, the CDR3 is TGTGCCAGTACCCCGCGGGGGAACTATGGCTACACCTTC. The whole variable domain, filled in from reference TRBV19 and TRBJ1-2, reads DGGITQSPKYLFRKEGQNVTLSCEQNLNHDAMYWYRQDPGQGLRLIYYSQIVNDFQKGDIAEGYSVSREKKESFPLTVTSAQKNPTAFYLCASTPRGNYGYTFGSGTRLTVV.

The rearrangement links TRBV14 to TRBJ2-7; TRBD2 agrees at 10 bases. V shed 1 base, J shed 4 bases, and the junction held 4 bases outside the gene matches. CDR1 and CDR2 from the germline V gene are SGHDN and FVKESK. The CDR3 totals 15 residues. CDR3 sequence reads: CASSQASGGAYEQYF. CDR3 nucleotide sequence: TGTGCCAGCAGCCAAGCAAGCGGGGGGGCGTACGAGCAGTACTTC. Filled out from reference TRBV14 and TRBJ2-7, the complete variable domain reads EAGVTQFPSHSVIEKGQTVTLRCDPISGHDNLYWYRRVMGKEIKFLLHFVKESKQDESGMPNNRFLAERTGGTYSTLKVQPAELEDSGVYFCASSQASGGAYEQYFGPGTRLTVT.

The J gene is TRBJ2-1, the V gene TRBV18; weak D call: TRBD1 (5 bases). Germline CDR1 is KGHSH and CDR2 is LQKENI. V lost 0 bases, J lost 7 bases, and 16 bases lay in between. The CDR3 has 16 amino acids. The CDR3: CASSPPSGAPGNEQFF. DNA of the CDR3: TGTGCCAGCTCACCACCGTCTGGGGCGCCTGGGAATGAGCAGTTCTTC.

V and J are TRBV3-1 (or the pseudogene TRBV3-2) and TRBJ1-4; D is perhaps TRBD1 (6 bases). Germline V gives CDR1 LGHDT, CDR2 YNNKEL (reference sequence). The CDR3 covers 11 residues. Between the trimmed V and J ends, which lost 1 base and 16 bases, there was a span of 10 bases. The CDR3, as DNA: TGTGCCAGCAGCCAAGGACAGGAGGCGTTTTTT. Translation gives CASSQGQEAFF.

This clone turned up a few times. V is TRBV5-1 and J is TRBJ1-2, with 9 bases fitting TRBD1. The junction had 4 bases not matched to a gene; V was cut back by 0 bases and J by 1 base. The CDR3 is made up of 16 amino acids. Germline CDR1 is SGHRS and CDR2 is YFSETQ. This CDR3 is CASSLGTGDNNYGYTF. In DNA, the CDR3 is TGCGCCAGCAGCTTGGGGACAGGGGATAATAACTATGGCTACACCTTC.

The chain is built from TRBV9 and TRBJ2-7; 11 bases agree with TRBD2. The CDR3 spans 16 residues. V gave up 3 bases and J gave up 7 bases; unmatched junction bases: 12. The V gene's germline CDR1 is SGDLS and CDR2 YYNGEE. CDR3 amino acids: CASSAGTSGWGREQYF. CDR3 sequence (DNA): TGTGCCAGCAGCGCAGGGACTAGCGGCTGGGGTAGGGAGCAGTACTTC.

The chain couples TRBV7-2 to TRBJ2-1, with 13 positions matching TRBD2. V trimming: 5 bases; J trimming: 0 bases; junction bases outside the gene matches: 10. Germline CDR1 and CDR2: SGHTA and FQGNSA. The CDR3 totals 19 residues. The CDR3 loop is CASSRTGTSGASSYNEQFF. The CDR3 DNA is TGTGCCAGCAGCAGGACCGGGACTAGCGGGGCTAGCTCCTACAATGAGCAGTTCTTC. Full variable domain (remainder filled in from reference TRBV7-2 and TRBJ2-1): GAGVSQSPSNKVTEKGKDVELRCDPISGHTALYWYRQSLGQGLEFLIYFQGNSAPDKSGLPSDRFSAERTGGSVSTLTIQRTQQEDSAVYLCASSRTGTSGASSYNEQFFGPGTRLTVL.

A few counts support this clone. The chain links TRBV6-5 to TRBJ2-7; TRBD2 is a possible D gene (6 bases). The ends were cut back, 9 bases at V and 6 bases at J, with 18 bases in the middle. Germline CDR1 MNHEY, CDR2 SVGAGI. CDR3 length: 13 residues. The CDR3 bases are TGTGCCAGTGACCCAGGGTACGGGGGCGAGCAGTACTTC. As protein: CASDPGYGGEQYF.

The chain carries TRBV5-1 and TRBJ2-6, with TRBD1 identical over 8 bases. With V trimmed by 3 bases and J by 0 bases, 5 bases remained unmatched. The CDR3 has 17 residues. Germline V gives CDR1 SGHRS, CDR2 YFSETQ. This CDR3 reads CASSWGQVFSGANVLTF. In DNA form, the CDR3 reads TGCGCCAGCAGCTGGGGACAGGTTTTCTCTGGGGCCAACGTCCTGACTTTC.

The CDR3 DNA reads TGCAGTGCTAGTCCACCAGGTTCAGCCGGGGCCAACGTCCTGACTTTC. It specifies CSASPPGSAGANVLTF. The chain employs TRBV20-1 and TRBJ2-6, with unresolved D. V gave up 3 bases and J gave up 4 bases, with 16 bases separating them. The germline gives CDR1 DFQATT, CDR2 SNEGSKA (reference sequence). The CDR3 loop spans 16 amino acids.

J is TRBJ1-1 and V is TRBV5-4; D might be TRBD1 (6 bases). Germline CDR1 and CDR2: SGHNT and YYREEE (reference sequence). The CDR3 consists of 13 residues. Trimming pared 4 bases from V and 5 bases from J, leaving 12 bases between. Here the CDR3 DNA reads TGTGCCAGCAGCCCTCAAAGGGGGACTGAAGCTTTCTTT. This encodes CASSPQRGTEAFF.

The rearrangement uses TRBV6-8 and TRBJ1-5; D might be TRBD1 (6 bases). Trimming shortened V by 0 bases and J by 2 bases, and 17 bases separated the two germline ends. The V gene's germline CDR1 is MNHGY and CDR2 SAAAGT. The CDR3 is 18 residues long. DNA of the CDR3: TGTGCCAGCAGTTACTCGACCAGGGGTGCGAAGGGCAATCAGCCCCAGCATTTT. It yields the protein CASSYSTRGAKGNQPQHF.

The gene calls are TRBV2 and TRBJ1-4; no firm D call. Germline values: CDR1 SNHLY, CDR2 FYNNEI. V was cut by 3 bases and J by 7 bases, with 6 bases left in between. The CDR3 is 12 amino acids. CDR3 in DNA: TGTGCCAGCAGTGATTTGAGTGAAAAACTGTTTTTT. Amino acid sequence: CASSDLSEKLFF.

The rearrangement joins TRBV25-1 to TRBJ2-5, with 7 bases matching TRBD1. The CDR3 consists of 15 residues. The V gene's germline CDR1 is MGHDK and CDR2 SYGVNS. J gave up 5 bases and V 6 bases, and 12 bases lay outside the gene matches. The CDR3 coding sequence is TGTGCCAGCAGCCCAGGGGGTAGCGTGTTGGAGACCCAGTACTTC. Translated, it gives CASSPGGSVLETQYF.

This sequence joins TRBV19 and TRBJ2-3; 16 nucleotides match TRBD2. Germline CDR1 LNHDA, CDR2 SQIVND (reference sequence). With V trimmed by 8 bases and J by 4 bases, 3 bases remained unmatched. The CDR3 consists of 15 residues. CDR3 residues: CASGGLAGGPDTQYF. The CDR3 DNA sequence: TGTGCCAGTGGGGGACTAGCGGGAGGGCCAGATACGCAGTATTTT.

This chain connects TRBV5-6 to TRBJ1-1, with D possibly matching TRBD1 (5 bases). The CDR3 loop spans 14 amino acids. The germline V gene encodes CDR1 SGHDT and CDR2 YYEEEE. The ends were cut back, 2 bases at V and 0 bases at J, with 8 bases in the middle. CDR3: CASSFGTMNTEAFF. DNA for the CDR3: TGTGCCAGCAGCTTTGGGACTATGAACACTGAAGCTTTCTTT.

This rearrangement joins TRBV5-4 to TRBJ1-1; 8 bases align to TRBD1. Trimming at V came to 4 bases and at J to 5 bases, leaving 10 bases not matched to a gene. CDR1 SGHNT and CDR2 YYREEE come from the germline V gene (reference sequence). CDR3 length: 15 amino acids. CDR3 DNA: TGTGCCAGCAGCCCACCCCAGGGGGCGGGAACTGAAGCTTTCTTT. Translation gives CASSPPQGAGTEAFF.

The chain joins TRBV7-9 to TRBJ2-3, with 11 bases fitting TRBD2. Germline V gene data show CDR1 as SEHNR and CDR2 as FQNEAQ (reference sequence). The CDR3 spans 15 residues. V trimming: 4 bases; J trimming: 5 bases; junction bases outside the gene matches: 5. Here the CDR3 DNA reads TGTGCCAGCAGCTCAACTAGCGGGAGAGTAGATACGCAGTATTTT. This codes for CASSSTSGRVDTQYF.

The chain recombines TRBV19 with TRBJ1-2, with 8 positions matching TRBD1. Germline V gene data show CDR1 as LNHDA and CDR2 as SQIVND (reference sequence). Trimming cost V 5 bases and J 7 bases; bases outside gene matches: 6. The CDR3 has 13 amino acids. Here the CDR3 reads CASSLTGVVGYTF. In nucleotides, the CDR3 is TGTGCCAGTAGTCTGACAGGGGTTGTTGGCTACACCTTC.

This clone came up once. The J gene is TRBJ2-1, the V gene TRBV2; 11 bases are a match to TRBD2. This CDR3 spans 15 amino acids. V dropped 4 bases and J dropped 4; count of bases not matched to a gene: 3. Per the germline V gene, CDR1 is SNHLY and CDR2 is FYNNEI. CDR3 in amino acids: CASSGLAGGYNEQFF. The DNA of the CDR3 is TGTGCCAGCAGTGGGCTAGCGGGAGGATACAATGAGCAGTTCTTC.

J is TRBJ2-7 and V is TRBV5-6; 10 nucleotides agree with TRBD1. This CDR3 comprises 15 residues. After removal of 1 base from V and 5 bases from J, the junction contained 6 bases not matched to a gene. Germline V gene data show CDR1 as SGHDT and CDR2 as YYEEEE. As DNA, the CDR3 is TGTGCCAGCAGCTTGAGGGACAGGGGATCCCACGAGCAGTACTTC. The encoded protein is CASSLRDRGSHEQYF.